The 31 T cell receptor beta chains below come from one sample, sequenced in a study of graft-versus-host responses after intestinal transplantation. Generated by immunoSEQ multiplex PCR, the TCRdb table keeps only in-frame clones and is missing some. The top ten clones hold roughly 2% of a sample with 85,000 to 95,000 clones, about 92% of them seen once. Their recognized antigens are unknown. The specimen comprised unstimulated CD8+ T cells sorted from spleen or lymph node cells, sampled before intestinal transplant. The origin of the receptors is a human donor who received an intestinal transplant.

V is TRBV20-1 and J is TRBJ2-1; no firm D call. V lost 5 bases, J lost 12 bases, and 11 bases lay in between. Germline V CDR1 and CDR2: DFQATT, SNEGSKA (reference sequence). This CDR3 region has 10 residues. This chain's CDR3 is CSAWALGQFF. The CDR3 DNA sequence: TGCAGTGCTTGGGCCCTCGGGCAGTTCTTC.

The CDR3 spells CASSPIGTNRYGYTF. For the CDR3, the DNA is TGTGCCAGCAGTCCAATCGGGACTAACCGCTATGGCTACACCTTC. J is TRBJ1-2 and V is TRBV7-9; possible D gene TRBD1, 5 bases. Trimming shortened V by 6 bases and J by 4 bases, and 18 bases separated the two germline ends. This CDR3 is built from 15 residues. Germline V gene lookup returns CDR1 SEHNR and CDR2 FQNEAQ (reference sequence).

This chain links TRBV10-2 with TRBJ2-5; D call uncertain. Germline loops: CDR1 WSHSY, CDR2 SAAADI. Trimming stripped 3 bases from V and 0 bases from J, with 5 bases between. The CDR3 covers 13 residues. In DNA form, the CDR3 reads TGCGCCAGCAGTGACAGGTACCAAGAGACCCAGTACTTC. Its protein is CASSDRYQETQYF.

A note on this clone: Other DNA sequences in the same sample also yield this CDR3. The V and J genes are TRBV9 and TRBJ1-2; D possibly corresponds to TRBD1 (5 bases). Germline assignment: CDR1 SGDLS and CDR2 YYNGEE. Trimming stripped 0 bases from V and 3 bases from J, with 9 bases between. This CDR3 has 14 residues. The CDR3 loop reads CASSVGGGDYGYTF. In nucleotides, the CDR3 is TGTGCCAGCAGCGTAGGTGGGGGGGACTATGGCTACACCTTC. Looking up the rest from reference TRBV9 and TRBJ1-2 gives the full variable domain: DSGVTQTPKHLITATGQRVTLRCSPRSGDLSVYWYQQSLDQGLQFLIQYYNGEERAKGNILERFSAQQFPDLHSELNLSSLELGDSALYFCASSVGGGDYGYTFGSGTRLTVV.

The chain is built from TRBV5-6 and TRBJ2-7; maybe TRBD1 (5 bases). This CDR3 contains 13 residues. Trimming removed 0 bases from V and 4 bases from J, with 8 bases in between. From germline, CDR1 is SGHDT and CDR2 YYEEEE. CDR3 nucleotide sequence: TGTGCCAGCAGCTTGGCCTCAGGGTACGAGCAGTACTTC. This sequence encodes CASSLASGYEQYF.

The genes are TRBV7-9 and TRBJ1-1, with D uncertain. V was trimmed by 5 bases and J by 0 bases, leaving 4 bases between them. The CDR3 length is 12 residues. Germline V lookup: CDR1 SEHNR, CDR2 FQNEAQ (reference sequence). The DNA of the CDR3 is TGTGCCAGCAGCAATATGAACACTGAAGCTTTCTTT. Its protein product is CASSNMNTEAFF.

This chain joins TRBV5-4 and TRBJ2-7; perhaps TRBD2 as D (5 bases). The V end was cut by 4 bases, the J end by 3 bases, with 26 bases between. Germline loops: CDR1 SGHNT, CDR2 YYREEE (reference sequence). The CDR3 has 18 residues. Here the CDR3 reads CASSVTYFRAPGSYEQYF. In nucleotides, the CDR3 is TGTGCCAGCAGCGTAACTTATTTTAGGGCCCCGGGGAGCTACGAGCAGTACTTC.

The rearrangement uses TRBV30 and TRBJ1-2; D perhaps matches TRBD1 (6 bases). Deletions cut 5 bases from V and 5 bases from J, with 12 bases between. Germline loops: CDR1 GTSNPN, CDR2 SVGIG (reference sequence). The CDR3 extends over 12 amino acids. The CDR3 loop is CAWQGSTYGYTF. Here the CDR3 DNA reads TGTGCCTGGCAGGGGAGTACTTATGGCTACACCTTC.

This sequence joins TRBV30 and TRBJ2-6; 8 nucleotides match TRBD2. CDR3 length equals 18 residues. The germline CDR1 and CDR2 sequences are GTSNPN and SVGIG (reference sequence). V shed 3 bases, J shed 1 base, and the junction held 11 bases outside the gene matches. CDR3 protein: CAWRLVGGDKSGANVLTF. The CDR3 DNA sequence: TGTGCCTGGAGGCTCGTCGGGGGGGATAAATCTGGGGCCAACGTCCTGACTTTC.

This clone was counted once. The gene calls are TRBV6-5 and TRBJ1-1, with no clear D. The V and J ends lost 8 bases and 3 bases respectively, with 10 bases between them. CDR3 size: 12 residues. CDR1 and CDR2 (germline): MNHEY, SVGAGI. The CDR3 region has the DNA TGTGCCAGCCGTATGGAGGACACTGAAGCTTTCTTT. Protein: CASRMEDTEAFF.

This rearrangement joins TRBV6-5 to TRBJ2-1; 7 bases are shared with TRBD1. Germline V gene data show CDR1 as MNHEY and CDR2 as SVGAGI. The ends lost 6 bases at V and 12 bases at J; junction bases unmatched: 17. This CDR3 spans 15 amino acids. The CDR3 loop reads CASSNRDSTMKGQFF. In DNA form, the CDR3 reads TGTGCCAGCAGCAACCGGGACAGTACAATGAAAGGGCAGTTCTTC.

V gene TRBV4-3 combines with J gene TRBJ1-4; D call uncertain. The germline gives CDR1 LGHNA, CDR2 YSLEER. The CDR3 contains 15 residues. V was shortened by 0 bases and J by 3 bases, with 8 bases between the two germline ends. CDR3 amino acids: CASSQDPVPNEKLFF. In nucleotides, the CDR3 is TGCGCCAGCAGCCAAGATCCAGTTCCTAATGAAAAACTGTTTTTT.

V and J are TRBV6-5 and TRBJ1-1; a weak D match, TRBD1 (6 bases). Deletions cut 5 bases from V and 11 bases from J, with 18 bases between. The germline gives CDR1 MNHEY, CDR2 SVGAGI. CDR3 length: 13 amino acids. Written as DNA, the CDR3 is TGTGCCAGCAGTCCTAGCGGGGGCGCAAGGGCTTTCTTT. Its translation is CASSPSGGARAFF.

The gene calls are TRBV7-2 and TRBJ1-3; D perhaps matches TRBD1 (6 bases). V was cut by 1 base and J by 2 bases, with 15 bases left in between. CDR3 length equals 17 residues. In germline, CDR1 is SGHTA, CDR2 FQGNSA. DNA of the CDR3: TGTGCCAGCAGCTTAGAAGGGGGTGCTTTGCCTGGAAACACCATATATTTT. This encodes CASSLEGGALPGNTIYF.

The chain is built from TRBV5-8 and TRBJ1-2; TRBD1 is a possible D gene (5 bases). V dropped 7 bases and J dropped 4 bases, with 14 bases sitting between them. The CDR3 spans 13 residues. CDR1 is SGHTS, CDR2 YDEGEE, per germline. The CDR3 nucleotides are TGTGCCAGCCGGGGGAGCGGGGGCTATGGCTACACCTTC. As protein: CASRGSGGYGYTF.

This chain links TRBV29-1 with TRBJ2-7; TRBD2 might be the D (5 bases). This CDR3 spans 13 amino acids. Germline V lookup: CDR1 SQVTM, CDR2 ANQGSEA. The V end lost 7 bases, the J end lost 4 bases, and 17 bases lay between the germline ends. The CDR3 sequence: CSGIGQRDYEQYF. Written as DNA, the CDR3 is TGCAGCGGTATAGGGCAGAGGGATTACGAGCAGTACTTC.

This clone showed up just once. The chain's CDR3 is CASSYGQNYGYTF. As DNA, the CDR3 is TGTGCCAGCAGTTACGGGCAGAACTATGGCTACACCTTC. The rearrangement joins TRBV6-5 to TRBJ1-2; D remains unclear. There are 13 residues in the CDR3. V was cut by 2 bases and J by 2 bases, with 6 bases left in between. Germline V gene sequence: CDR1 MNHEY, CDR2 SVGAGI.

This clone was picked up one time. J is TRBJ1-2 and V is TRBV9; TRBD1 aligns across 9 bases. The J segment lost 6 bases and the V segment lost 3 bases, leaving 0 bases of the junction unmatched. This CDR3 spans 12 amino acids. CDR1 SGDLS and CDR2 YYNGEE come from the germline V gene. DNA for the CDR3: TGTGCCAGCAGCGGGGACAGGGATGGCTACACCTTC. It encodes CASSGDRDGYTF.

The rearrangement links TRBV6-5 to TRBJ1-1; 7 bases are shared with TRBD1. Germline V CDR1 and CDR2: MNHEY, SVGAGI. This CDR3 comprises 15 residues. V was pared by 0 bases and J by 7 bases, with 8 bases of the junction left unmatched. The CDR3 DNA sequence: TGTGCCAGCAGTTACTCCCTGACAGGGTGGGATGAAGCTTTCTTT. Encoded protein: CASSYSLTGWDEAFF.

The CDR3 sequence: CASSPGTAYNEQFF. In DNA form, the CDR3 reads TGTGCCAGCAGCCCCGGGACAGCCTACAATGAGCAGTTCTTC. V usage is TRBV11-2 and J usage is TRBJ2-1, with 7 bases matching TRBD1. Germline values: CDR1 SGHAT, CDR2 FQNNGV. Germline trimming cut 5 bases from V and 2 bases from J; bases unmatched to any gene: 3. The CDR3 is 14 residues long. The whole variable domain, filled in from reference TRBV11-2 and TRBJ2-1, reads EAGVAQSPRYKIIEKRQSVAFWCNPISGHATLYWYQQILGQGPKLLIQFQNNGVVDDSQLPKDRFSAERLKGVDSTLKIQPAKLEDSAVYLCASSPGTAYNEQFFGPGTRLTVL.

Here the CDR3 DNA reads TGTGCCAGCACCATAGGGCGGCGGGACACTGAAGCTTTCTTT. It is translated as CASTIGRRDTEAFF. The chain joins TRBV11-3 to TRBJ1-1, with no clear D. Trimming shortened V by 7 bases and J by 3 bases, and 15 bases separated the two germline ends. The CDR3 runs to 14 residues. Germline CDR1 and CDR2: SGHNT and YENEEA.

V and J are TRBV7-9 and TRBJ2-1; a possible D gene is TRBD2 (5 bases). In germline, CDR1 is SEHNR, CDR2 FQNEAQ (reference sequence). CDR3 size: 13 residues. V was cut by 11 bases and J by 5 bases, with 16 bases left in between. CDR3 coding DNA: TGTGCCGGCGGAGGCCTGAGGGACAATGAGCAGTTCTTC. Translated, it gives CAGGGLRDNEQFF.

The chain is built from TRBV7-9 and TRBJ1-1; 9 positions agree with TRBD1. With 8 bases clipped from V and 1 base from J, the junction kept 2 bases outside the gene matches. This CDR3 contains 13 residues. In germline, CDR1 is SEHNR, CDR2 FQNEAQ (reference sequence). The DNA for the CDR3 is TGTGCCAGCGGGACAGGGACGAACACTGAAGCTTTCTTT. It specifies CASGTGTNTEAFF.

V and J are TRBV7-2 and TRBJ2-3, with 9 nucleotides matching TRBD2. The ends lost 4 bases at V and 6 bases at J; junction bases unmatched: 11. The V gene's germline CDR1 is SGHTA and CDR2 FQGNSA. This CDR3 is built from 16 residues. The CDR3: CASSSLAGSLSDTQYF. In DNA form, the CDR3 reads TGTGCCAGCAGCTCCCTAGCGGGGAGCCTTAGCGATACGCAGTATTTT. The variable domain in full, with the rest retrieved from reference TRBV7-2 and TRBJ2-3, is GAGVSQSPSNKVTEKGKDVELRCDPISGHTALYWYRQSLGQGLEFLIYFQGNSAPDKSGLPSDRFSAERTGGSVSTLTIQRTQQEDSAVYLCASSSLAGSLSDTQYFGPGTRLTVL.

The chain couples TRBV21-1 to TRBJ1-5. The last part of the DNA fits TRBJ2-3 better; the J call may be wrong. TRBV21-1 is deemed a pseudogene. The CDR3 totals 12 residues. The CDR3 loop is CASPAGAQPQYF. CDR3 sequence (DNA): TGTGCCAGCCCAGCGGGGGCACAGCCCCAGTATTTT.

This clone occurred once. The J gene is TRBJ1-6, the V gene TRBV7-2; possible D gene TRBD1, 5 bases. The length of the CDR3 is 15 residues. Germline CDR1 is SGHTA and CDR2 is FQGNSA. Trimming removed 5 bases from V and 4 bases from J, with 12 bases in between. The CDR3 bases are TGTGCCAGCAGCGGACCGACAGATTATAATTCACCCCTCCACTTT. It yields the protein CASSGPTDYNSPLHF.

The CDR3 nucleotides read TGTGCCAGCAGCTTTGGGCAGGGGATGTACGAGCAGTACTTC. This sequence encodes CASSFGQGMYEQYF. This chain links TRBV5-4 with TRBJ2-7, with D perhaps matching TRBD1 (6 bases). CDR1 is SGHNT and CDR2 is YYREEE in the germline V gene (reference sequence). The CDR3 extends over 14 amino acids. With 2 bases removed from V and 4 bases from J, the gap between germline ends came to 13 bases.

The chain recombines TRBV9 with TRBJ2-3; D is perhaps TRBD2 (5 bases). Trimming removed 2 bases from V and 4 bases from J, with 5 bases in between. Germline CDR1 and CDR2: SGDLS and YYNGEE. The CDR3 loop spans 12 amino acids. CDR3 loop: CASSVGADTQYF. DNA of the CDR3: TGTGCCAGCAGCGTCGGGGCAGATACGCAGTATTTT.

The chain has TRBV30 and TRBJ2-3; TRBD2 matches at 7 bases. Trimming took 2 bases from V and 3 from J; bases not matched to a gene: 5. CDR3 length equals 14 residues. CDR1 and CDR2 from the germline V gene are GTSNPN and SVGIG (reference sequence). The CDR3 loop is CAWSKLAETDTQYF. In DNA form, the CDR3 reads TGTGCCTGGAGTAAGCTAGCGGAGACAGATACGCAGTATTTT.

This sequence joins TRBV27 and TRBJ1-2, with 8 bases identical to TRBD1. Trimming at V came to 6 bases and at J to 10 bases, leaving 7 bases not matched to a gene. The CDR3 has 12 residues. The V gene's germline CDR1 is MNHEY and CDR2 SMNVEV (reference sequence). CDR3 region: CASSLDRVDYTF. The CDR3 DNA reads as TGTGCCAGCAGCTTGGACAGGGTGGACTACACCTTC.

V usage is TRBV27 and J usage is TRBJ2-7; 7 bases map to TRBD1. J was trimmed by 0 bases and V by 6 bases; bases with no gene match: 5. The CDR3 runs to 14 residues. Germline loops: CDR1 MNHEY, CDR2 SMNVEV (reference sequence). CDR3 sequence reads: CASRYRDSSYEQYF. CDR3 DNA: TGTGCCAGCAGGTACCGGGACAGCTCCTACGAGCAGTACTTC.